A single sample gave rise to the 19 T cell receptor beta chains below, sequenced in a study of CD8 T cells in Susac syndrome. Random hexamers were used to reverse transcribe about 0.45 to 1 ug of RNA. TCRdb redid the calling of the immunoSEQ multiplex PCR reads with MiXCR, one entry per CDR3 protein. The sample contains about 300,000 distinct CDR3 sequences, roughly 85% of which appear only once. The specimen was CD8+ T cells from PBMCs. The receptors shown here come from a human donor with multiple sclerosis.

The chain recombines TRBV3-1 with TRBJ1-2; 7 nucleotides line up with TRBD1. Unmatched junction bases numbered 13, after V lost 6 bases and J lost 9 bases. Germline assignment: CDR1 LGHDT and CDR2 YNNKEL (reference sequence). This CDR3 spans 14 amino acids. CDR3 region: CASSPGQVEYSYTF. CDR3 in DNA: TGTGCCAGCAGTCCTGGACAGGTGGAATATAGCTACACCTTC. Supplemented by reference TRBV3-1 and TRBJ1-2, the full variable domain reads DTAVSQTPKYLVTQMGNDKSIKCEQNLGHDTMYWYKQDSKKFLKIMFSYNNKELIINETVPNRFSPKSPDKAHLNLHINSLELGDSAVYFCASSPGQVEYSYTFGSGTRLTVV.

The rearrangement uses TRBV6-6 and TRBJ2-1, with 8 bases fitting TRBD2. Unmatched junction bases numbered 8, after V lost 7 bases and J lost 9 bases. CDR1 MNHNY and CDR2 SVGAGI come from the germline V gene (reference sequence). The CDR3 has 13 residues. DNA for the CDR3: TGTGCCAGCACCATCCTGACTAGCGCTGAGCAGTTCTTC. Translation gives CASTILTSAEQFF.

The rearrangement links TRBV5-1 to TRBJ1-1; 8 bases match TRBD1. Germline loops: CDR1 SGHRS, CDR2 YFSETQ. Losses at the gene ends were 4 bases for V and 0 bases for J; bases not matched to a gene: 5. The CDR3 runs 15 residues. The CDR3 loop reads CASSLGTGMNTEAFF. The CDR3 nucleotides are TGCGCCAGCAGCCTCGGGACAGGAATGAACACTGAAGCTTTCTTT.

The rearrangement uses TRBV6-2 or TRBV6-3 and TRBJ2-3; D might be TRBD2 (5 bases). The CDR3 consists of 18 residues. Between the trimmed V and J ends, which lost 0 bases and 2 bases, there was a span of 18 bases. CDR1 is MNHEY and CDR2 is SVGEGT in the germline V gene. The CDR3 DNA reads as TGTGCCAGCAGTTACTCGAAAATAGACGGGAAATACACAGATACGCAGTATTTT. Its translation: CASSYSKIDGKYTDTQYF.

The chain combines TRBV7-9 with TRBJ1-2; 8 bases are shared with TRBD1. Germline CDR1 reads SEHNR; CDR2 reads FQNEAQ (reference sequence). The CDR3 has 17 amino acids. J was trimmed by 1 base and V by 3 bases; bases with no gene match: 10. The CDR3 DNA reads as TGTGCCAGCAGCTTCCTAGGGGGACAGGTGTATAACTATGGCTACACCTTC. Translated, it gives CASSFLGGQVYNYGYTF. Filled out from reference TRBV7-9 and TRBJ1-2, the complete variable domain reads DTGVSQNPRHKITKRGQNVTFRCDPISEHNRLYWYRQTLGQGPEFLTYFQNEAQLEKSRLLSDRFSAERPKGSFSTLEIQRTEQGDSAMYLCASSFLGGQVYNYGYTFGSGTRLTVV.

The chain has TRBV6-1 and TRBJ2-7, with D uncertain. CDR3 length: 17 residues. Germline CDR1 and CDR2: MNHNS and SASEGT. The V end was cut by 3 bases, the J end by 3 bases, with 21 bases between. CDR3 region: CASSDIGALPDRYEQYF. Written as DNA, the CDR3 is TGTGCCAGCAGTGACATTGGAGCCCTCCCAGATCGCTACGAGCAGTACTTC.

CDR3 sequence: CASTEGGGRPQHF. The DNA for the CDR3 is TGTGCCAGCACCGAGGGGGGGGGAAGGCCCCAGCATTTT. This sequence joins TRBV6-5 and TRBJ1-5; weak D call: TRBD1 (6 bases). The V gene lost 7 bases and the J gene lost 9 bases, with 16 bases spanning the gap. CDR1 is MNHEY, CDR2 SVGAGI, per germline. The CDR3 sequence is 13 residues long.

V is TRBV5-4 and J is TRBJ1-1; 7 bases align to TRBD1. The trim removed 4 bases at V and 4 bases at J, leaving 7 bases unmatched. This CDR3 has 14 residues. Germline values: CDR1 SGHNT, CDR2 YYREEE (reference sequence). The CDR3 sequence is CASSEDRAVTEAFF. CDR3 DNA: TGTGCCAGCAGCGAAGACAGGGCAGTCACTGAAGCTTTCTTT.

This clonotype was seen a handful of times. The J gene is TRBJ2-7, the V gene TRBV10-2, with a tentative D call TRBD1 (6 bases). The CDR3 runs to 15 residues. Germline loops: CDR1 WSHSY, CDR2 SAAADI. Trimming took off 2 bases at V and 0 bases at J, with 11 bases between the two ends. CDR3 nucleotides: TGCGCCAGCAGTGAGAGGGACACGGGCTCCTACGAGCAGTACTTC. Translated: CASSERDTGSYEQYF.

CDR3 loop: CASIDGDRYNEQFF. The CDR3 region has the DNA TGTGCCAGCATTGACGGAGATCGATACAATGAGCAGTTCTTC. The chain has TRBV2 and TRBJ2-1; D is unclear. V gave up 7 bases and J gave up 4 bases, with 14 bases separating them. Germline CDR1 SNHLY, CDR2 FYNNEI. The CDR3 has 14 residues.

This chain connects TRBV12-3 or TRBV12-4 to TRBJ2-3; 11 nucleotides match TRBD1. J was trimmed by 6 bases and V by 5 bases; bases with no gene match: 7. This CDR3 spans 15 amino acids. In nucleotides, the CDR3 is TGTGCCAGCAGTGAAGGACAGGGGGCGCGGGATACGCAGTATTTT. The encoded protein is CASSEGQGARDTQYF.

V and J are TRBV28 and TRBJ1-5, with D possibly being TRBD1 (5 bases). Deletions cut 6 bases from V and 4 bases from J, with 16 bases between. This CDR3 contains 15 residues. Looked up from germline, CDR1 is MDHEN and CDR2 is SYDVKM. The CDR3 spells CASSSLGPGNQPQHF. The CDR3 DNA sequence: TGTGCCAGCAGCTCCCTGGGACCCGGGAATCAGCCCCAGCATTTT.

The chain uses TRBV30 and TRBJ2-1, with 12 bases fitting TRBD2. The CDR3 is 14 amino acids. CDR1 is GTSNPN and CDR2 is SVGIG in the germline V gene (reference sequence). V lost 0 bases, J lost 7 bases, and 1 base stayed unmatched. In DNA, the CDR3 is TGTGCCTGGAGTGTTGGACTAGCGGGAAATGAGCAGTTCTTC. It specifies CAWSVGLAGNEQFF.

The chain employs TRBV20-1 and TRBJ2-2, with 14 bases that match TRBD2. Germline-derived CDR1 and CDR2 are DFQATT and SNEGSKA (reference sequence). This CDR3 is built from 17 residues. With 0 bases clipped from V and 5 bases from J, the junction kept 5 bases outside the gene matches. DNA of the CDR3: TGCAGTGCTAGAGACCATGGACTAGCGGGAGGTACCGGGGAGCTGTTTTTT. The encoded protein is CSARDHGLAGGTGELFF.

The chain combines TRBV5-6 with TRBJ1-1, with TRBD1 matching 8 bases. Germline CDR1 is SGHDT and CDR2 is YYEEEE. CDR3 length equals 16 residues. V lost 4 bases, J lost 0 bases, and 8 bases stayed unmatched. CDR3 DNA: TGTGCCAGCAGCCTTGGGGCAGGGGGCATGAACACTGAAGCTTTCTTT. It codes for CASSLGAGGMNTEAFF. The full variable domain, rest sourced from reference TRBV5-6 and TRBJ1-1, is DAGVTQSPTHLIKTRGQQVTLRCSPKSGHDTVSWYQQALGQGPQFIFQYYEEEERQRGNFPDRFSGHQFPNYSSELNVNALLLGDSALYLCASSLGAGGMNTEAFFGQGTRLTVV.

The chain uses TRBV12-3 or TRBV12-4 and TRBJ2-2; D is ambiguous. With 2 bases removed from V and 3 bases from J, the gap between germline ends came to 7 bases. The length of the CDR3 is 14 residues. This chain's CDR3 is CASSLSVDTGELFF. As DNA, the CDR3 is TGTGCCAGCAGTTTATCGGTGGACACCGGGGAGCTGTTTTTT.

With regard to this clonotype: The limits of the CDR3 on the DNA are not certain, so only TCRdb's listed CDR3 is given. V is TRBV7-2 and J is TRBJ1-5. The CDR3 is 17 residues long, counting both termini. Germline CDR1 reads SGHTA; CDR2 reads FQGNSA. The CDR3 region is CASTRASQVRAISPSIF.

The chain employs TRBV4-1 and TRBJ2-2; 10 bases map to TRBD2. V shed 1 base, J shed 3 bases, and the junction held 2 bases outside the gene matches. The CDR3 runs 16 residues. Germline CDR1 reads MGHRA; CDR2 reads YSYEKL. This CDR3 is CASSQVLAGYTGELFF. CDR3 in DNA: TGCGCCAGCAGCCAAGTACTAGCGGGATACACCGGGGAGCTGTTTTTT.

The chain recombines TRBV28 with TRBJ2-3; the match to TRBD2 covers 7 bases. From germline, CDR1 is MDHEN and CDR2 SYDVKM. This CDR3 has 18 amino acids. Trimming took 7 bases from V and 1 from J; bases not matched to a gene: 17. CDR3 in DNA: TGTGCCAGCACCAACCCCCCTCGACTAGCACCCGGCACAGATACGCAGTATTTT. Its protein is CASTNPPRLAPGTDTQYF.